The 3 T cell receptor beta chains below all came from one sample that was sequenced in a study of Ad26.COV2.S vaccination and SARS-CoV-2 variants. Clones were sequenced by immunoSEQ multiplex PCR, and TCRdb holds only the in-frame ones, with some missing. The sample carries about 350,000 clones, about 88% recorded once. Treatment in this sample: around 19 received Ad26.COV2.S at low or high dose, single or two shots; 5 received placebo; per-sample allocation not given. It was on day 63 after the first vaccine or placebo injection that samples were taken. The starting material was peripheral blood, obtained in a trial of Ad26.COV2.S vaccine versus placebo. The receptor set was obtained from a person aged 18-60 years who received the Ad26.COV2.S COVID-19 vaccine or a placebo.

The table lists this clone with a count of one. This chain links TRBV18 with TRBJ2-3; D call uncertain. V lost 5 bases, J lost 3 bases, and 15 bases lay in between. This CDR3 is 15 amino acids long. Germline loops: CDR1 KGHSH, CDR2 LQKENI. The DNA of the CDR3 is TGTGCCAGCTCAGTTGATCTCGGACGGACAGATACGCAGTATTTT. This encodes CASSVDLGRTDTQYF.

The V and J genes are TRBV7-9 and TRBJ2-3; TRBD2 might be the D (5 bases). V lost 1 base, J lost 11 bases, and 10 bases lay in between. Germline CDR1 SEHNR, CDR2 FQNEAQ (reference sequence). The CDR3 length is 12 residues. CDR3 protein: CASSLEPLGQYF. The CDR3 DNA reads TGTGCCAGCAGCTTAGAGCCACTAGGGCAGTATTTT.

The gene calls are TRBV12-3 or TRBV12-4 and TRBJ2-2; 7 bases are shared with TRBD1. V lost 10 bases to trimming and J lost 6 bases; unmatched junction nucleotides: 2. The CDR3 spans 11 residues. As DNA, the CDR3 is TGTGCCAACAGGGGTTCCGGGGAGCTGTTTTTT. Translation gives CANRGSGELFF.